Presented here are 2 T cell receptor beta chains from one specimen sequenced in a study of T cells in Graves' hyperthyroidism and ophthalmopathy. Researchers took RNA transcripts and amplified the TCR beta CDR3 regions from them. First-round RT-PCR targeting the TCR CDR3 was performed with the HTBI primer set. TCRdb re-called the multiplex PCR reads through MiXCR, storing one row per CDR3 protein. The table shows hundreds of thousands of distinct CDR3 sequences, with roughly 20% occurring only once. Sequencing was performed on blood. The receptors originated from a man aged 25-45 years with Graves' ophthalmopathy.

This chain connects TRBV5-5 to TRBJ2-7; no reliable D call. Germline CDR1 SGHKS, CDR2 YYEKEE (reference sequence). The CDR3 contains 15 residues. V lost 4 bases to trimming and J lost 1 base, with 15 bases between them. The CDR3 loop is CASSAWSASSYEQYF. For the CDR3, the DNA is TGTGCCAGCAGCGCGTGGAGCGCCAGTTCCTACGAGCAGTACTTC.

This clonotype was counted a few times. This chain uses TRBV14 with TRBJ2-7; D unclear. Germline V gene data show CDR1 as SGHDN and CDR2 as FVKESK. This CDR3 has 15 residues. Trimming removed 0 bases at V and 5 bases at J, with 14 bases between. This chain's CDR3 is CASSQDEAGPDEQYF. The CDR3 bases are TGTGCCAGCAGCCAAGACGAAGCAGGCCCCGACGAGCAGTACTTC.